This T cell receptor beta chain stems from a study of molecular identifiers for immune sequencing clone quantification. The germline V gene has CDR1 SGHRS and CDR2 YFSETQ. The CDR3 totals 15 residues. In preparing bulk TCR libraries, previously described methods and listed TCR primers were used. TCRdb re-derived calls from the PCR reads in MiXCR, one entry per CDR3 protein. The sample has about 300,000 distinct CDR3 sequences, over 20% seen once. A word on this clonotype: A single base separates this from a much larger clone, so it may be a read error.

Sorting recovered naive CD8 T cells on a CD8+CD4-CCR7+CD45RA+ profile. This receptor was taken from a human donor in good health. Some libraries in this study had Jurkat cell RNA spiked in. Sequences were obtained from naive CD8+ T cells from blood, with Jurkat cell RNA spiked in. Subset denoted: FACS-sorted CD8+CD4-CCR7+CD45RA+ naive T cells. This chain uses TRBV5-1 with TRBJ2-5; tentatively, D is TRBD1 (6 bases). CDR3 sequence (DNA): TGCGCCAGCTCCCAATCAGGGGCGGTACAAGAGACCCTGTACTTC. It yields the protein CASSQSGAVQETLYF.